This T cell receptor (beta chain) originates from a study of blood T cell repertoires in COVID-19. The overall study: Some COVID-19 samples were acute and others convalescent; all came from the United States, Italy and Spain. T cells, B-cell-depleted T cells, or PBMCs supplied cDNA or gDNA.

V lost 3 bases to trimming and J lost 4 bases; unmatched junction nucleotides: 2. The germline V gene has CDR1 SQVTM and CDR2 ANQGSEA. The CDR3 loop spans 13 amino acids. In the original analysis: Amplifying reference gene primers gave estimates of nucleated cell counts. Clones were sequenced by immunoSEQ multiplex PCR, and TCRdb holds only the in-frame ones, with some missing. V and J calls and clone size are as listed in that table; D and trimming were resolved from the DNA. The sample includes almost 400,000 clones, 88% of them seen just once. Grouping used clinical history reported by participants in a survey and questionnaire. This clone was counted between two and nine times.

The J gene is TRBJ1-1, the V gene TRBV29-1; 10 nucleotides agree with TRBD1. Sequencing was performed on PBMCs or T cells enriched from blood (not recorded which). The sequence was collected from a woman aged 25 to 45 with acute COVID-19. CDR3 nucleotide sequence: TGCAGCGTTGATGGGACAGGGGTCACTGAAGCTTTCTTT. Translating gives CSVDGTGVTEAFF.